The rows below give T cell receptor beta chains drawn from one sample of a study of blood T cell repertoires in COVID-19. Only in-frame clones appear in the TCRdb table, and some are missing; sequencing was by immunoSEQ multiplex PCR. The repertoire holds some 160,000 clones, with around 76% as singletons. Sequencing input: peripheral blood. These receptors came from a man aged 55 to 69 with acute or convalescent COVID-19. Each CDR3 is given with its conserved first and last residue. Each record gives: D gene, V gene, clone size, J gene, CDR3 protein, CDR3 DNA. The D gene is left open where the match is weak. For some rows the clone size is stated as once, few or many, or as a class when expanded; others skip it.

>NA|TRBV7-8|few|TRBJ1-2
CASSLGRQYYGYTF
TGTGCCAGCAGCTTAGGCCGACAGTACTATGGCTACACCTTC
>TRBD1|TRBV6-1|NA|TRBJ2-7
CASSEAGDRGTYEQYF
TGTGCCAGCAGTGAAGCTGGGGACAGGGGAACCTACGAGCAGTACTTC
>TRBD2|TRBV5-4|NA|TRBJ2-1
CASSSGTSFYNEQFF
TGTGCCAGCAGTTCCGGGACTAGTTTTTACAATGAGCAGTTCTTC
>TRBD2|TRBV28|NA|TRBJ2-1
CASRVGTSGRAYNEQFF
TGTGCCAGCAGAGTCGGGACTAGCGGGAGGGCCTACAATGAGCAGTTCTTC
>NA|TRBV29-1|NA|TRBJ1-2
CSVEAVNYGYTF
TGCAGCGTTGAGGCAGTGAACTATGGCTACACCTTC
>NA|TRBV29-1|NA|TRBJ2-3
CSVEELGAGTDTQYF
TGCAGCGTTGAAGAATTGGGGGCCGGCACAGATACGCAGTATTTT
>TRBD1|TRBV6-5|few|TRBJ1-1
CASTRQGFDTEAFF
TGTGCCAGCACTAGACAGGGGTTCGACACTGAAGCTTTCTTT
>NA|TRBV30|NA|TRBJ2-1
CAWTRLGNEQFF
TGTGCCTGGACACGACTCGGCAATGAGCAGTTCTTC
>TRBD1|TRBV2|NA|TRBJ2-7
CASRGTGLGGEQYF
TGTGCCAGCAGGGGGACAGGCTTGGGGGGAGAGCAGTACTTC
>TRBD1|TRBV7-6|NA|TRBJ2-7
CASSFYEGQGADEQYF
TGTGCCAGCAGCTTTTACGAAGGACAGGGGGCTGACGAGCAGTACTTC
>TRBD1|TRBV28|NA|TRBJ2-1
CASGPLQGADEQFF
TGTGCCAGCGGACCATTACAGGGGGCCGATGAGCAGTTCTTC
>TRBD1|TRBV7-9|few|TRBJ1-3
CASSLTGGGGNTIYF
TGTGCCAGCAGCTTAACAGGGGGTGGAGGAAACACCATATATTTT
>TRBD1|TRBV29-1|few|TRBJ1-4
CSVGTGGAGEKLFF
TGCAGCGTCGGGACAGGGGGCGCAGGTGAAAAACTGTTTTTT
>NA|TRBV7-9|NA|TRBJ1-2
CASSLDNRSHGYTF
TGTGCCAGCAGCTTAGATAATCGTAGCCATGGCTACACCTTC
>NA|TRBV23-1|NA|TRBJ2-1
CASKGDSSYNEQFF
TGCGCTTCCAAAGGGGATTCGTCCTACAATGAGCAGTTCTTC
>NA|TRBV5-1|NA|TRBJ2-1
CASRDSYNEQFF
TGCGCCAGCAGAGACAGTTACAATGAGCAGTTCTTC
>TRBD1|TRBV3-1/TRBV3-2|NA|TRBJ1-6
CASSQWDSDNSPLHF
TGTGCCAGCAGCCAATGGGACAGCGATAATTCACCCCTCCACTTT
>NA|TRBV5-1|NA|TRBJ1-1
CASRPSWTSGSEAFF
TGCGCCAGCAGACCCTCTTGGACATCGGGCTCTGAAGCTTTCTTT
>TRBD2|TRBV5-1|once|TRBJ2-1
CASSSGLGYNEQFF
TGCGCCAGCAGCTCGGGACTAGGGTACAATGAGCAGTTCTTC
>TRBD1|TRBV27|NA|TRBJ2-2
CASRRFIGQGNTGELFF
TGTGCCAGCAGACGATTCATCGGACAGGGCAACACCGGGGAGCTGTTTTTT
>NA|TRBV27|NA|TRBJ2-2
CATSIRGGDPGELFF
TGTGCCACCAGCATCAGGGGAGGGGACCCCGGGGAGCTGTTTTTT
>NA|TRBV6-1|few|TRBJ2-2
CASSELRGGSSTGELFF
TGTGCCAGCAGTGAACTCCGAGGGGGTTCTAGCACCGGGGAGCTGTTTTTT
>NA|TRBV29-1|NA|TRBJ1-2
CSVEFAEYYGYTF
TGCAGCGTTGAATTTGCAGAATACTATGGCTACACCTTC
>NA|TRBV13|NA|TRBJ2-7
CASSSSHRDYEQYF
TGTGCCAGCAGCTCAAGTCACAGGGACTACGAGCAGTACTTC
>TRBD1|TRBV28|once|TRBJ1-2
CASSLDQGVDGYTF
TGTGCCAGCAGTTTAGATCAGGGGGTAGACGGCTACACCTTC
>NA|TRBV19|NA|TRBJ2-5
CASSESGQAGKETQYF
TGTGCCAGTAGTGAGTCGGGCCAGGCGGGAAAAGAGACCCAGTACTTC
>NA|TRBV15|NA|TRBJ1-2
CATSRGGVGWSGYTF
TGTGCCACCAGCAGAGGAGGTGTTGGATGGTCTGGCTACACCTTC
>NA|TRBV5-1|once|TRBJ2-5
CASSLTGPQETQYF
TGCGCCAGCAGCTTGACAGGCCCCCAGGAGACCCAGTACTTC
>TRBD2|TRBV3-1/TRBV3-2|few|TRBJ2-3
CASSPGTSRLSTDTQYF
TGTGCCAGCAGCCCCGGGACTAGCAGACTTAGCACAGATACGCAGTATTTT
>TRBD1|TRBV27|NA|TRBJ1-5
CASSPTGGNQPQHF
TGTGCCAGCAGTCCAACAGGGGGCAATCAGCCCCAGCATTTT
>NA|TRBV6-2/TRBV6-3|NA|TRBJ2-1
CASSYSLVYSYNEQFF
TGTGCCAGCAGTTACTCTCTCGTCTACTCCTACAATGAGCAGTTCTTC
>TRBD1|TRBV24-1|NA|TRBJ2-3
CATSDPGTGADTQYF
TGTGCCACCAGTGATCCTGGGACAGGGGCAGATACGCAGTATTTT
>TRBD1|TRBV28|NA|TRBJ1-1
CASSPTSAGGHTEAFF
TGTGCCAGCAGTCCAACTTCCGCAGGGGGTCACACTGAAGCTTTCTTT
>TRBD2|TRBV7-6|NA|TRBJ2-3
CASSRLAGGRTDTQYF
TGTGCCAGCAGCAGACTAGCGGGAGGCCGCACAGATACGCAGTATTTT
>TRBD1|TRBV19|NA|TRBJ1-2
CASSRRTGNDYGYTF
TGTGCCAGTAGTCGCCGGACAGGGAACGACTATGGCTACACCTTC
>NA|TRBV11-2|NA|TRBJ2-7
CASSRLETYEQYF
TGTGCCAGCAGCCGCCTTGAGACCTACGAGCAGTACTTC
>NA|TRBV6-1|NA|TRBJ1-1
CASSESPGLSTEAFF
TGTGCCAGCAGTGAATCTCCAGGTCTGAGCACTGAAGCTTTCTTT
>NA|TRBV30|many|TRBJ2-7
CAWSYDWSGNEQYF
TGTGCCTGGAGTTACGACTGGAGTGGCAACGAGCAGTACTTC
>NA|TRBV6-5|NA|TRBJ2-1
CASGDSNEQFF
TGTGCCAGCGGCGACAGCAATGAGCAGTTCTTC
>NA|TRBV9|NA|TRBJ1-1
CASSPQVGNTEAFF
TGTGCCAGCAGCCCTCAGGTGGGGAACACTGAAGCTTTCTTT
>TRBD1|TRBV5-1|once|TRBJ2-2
CASSLIQGHTGELFF
TGCGCCAGCAGCTTGATACAGGGGCACACCGGGGAGCTGTTTTTT
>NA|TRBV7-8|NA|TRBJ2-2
CASSPQVAGELFF
TGTGCCAGCAGCCCCCAGGTCGCCGGGGAGCTGTTTTTT
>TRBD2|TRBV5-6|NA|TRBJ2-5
CASSLGLGLAGSSKETQYF
TGTGCCAGCAGCTTGGGTTTGGGACTAGCGGGGTCCTCCAAGGAGACCCAGTACTTC
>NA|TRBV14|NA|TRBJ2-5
CASSQVRLGRQETQYF
TGTGCCAGCAGCCAAGTCCGCCTTGGGCGACAAGAGACCCAGTACTTC
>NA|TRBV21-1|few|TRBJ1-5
CASSPRQVNQPQHF
TGTGCCAGCAGCCCCCGACAGGTCAATCAGCCCCAGCATTTT
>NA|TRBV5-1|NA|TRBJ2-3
CASTSGRDPYDTQYF
TGCGCCAGCACGTCTGGGCGGGACCCCTACGATACGCAGTATTTT
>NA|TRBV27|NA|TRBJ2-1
CASSLWLEGEQFF
TGTGCCAGCAGTTTATGGCTAGAGGGTGAGCAGTTCTTC
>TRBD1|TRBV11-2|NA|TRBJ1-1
CASRKNRGENTEAFF
TGTGCCAGCAGGAAAAACAGGGGCGAGAACACTGAAGCTTTCTTT
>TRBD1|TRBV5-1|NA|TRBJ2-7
CASSLKQGPTYEQYF
TGCGCCAGCAGCTTGAAACAGGGGCCTACCTACGAGCAGTACTTC